This T cell receptor (beta chain) was found in a study of beta chain features in type 1 diabetes. About the study: Similarity in age, gender and cell yields was seen between patients and healthy donors.

Germline loops: CDR1 MDHEN, CDR2 SYDVKM. The CDR3 length is 13 residues. The V segment lost 6 bases and the J segment 5 bases; nucleotides outside the gene matches: 6. The study reverse transcribed the entire isolated RNA, so it sequenced expressed TCRB transcripts. The repertoire was sequenced with immunoSEQ multiplex PCR; TCRdb's copy has only in-frame clones and lacks some. The data hold 250,000 to 300,000 clones, with roughly 25% observed a single time. The study's findings and limits: Insertions were fewer and deletions more numerous at VDJ junctions in type 1 diabetes patients. Shorter TCRB CDR3s, moderately but significantly so, marked every one of the four CD4+ subsets in Type 1 diabetes patients.

For this clone: The antigen remains undetermined.

A CD45RO/CCR7/CD25/CD127/CD95/CD27 panel sorted naive, central memory, regulatory and stem cell-like memory CD4+ cells. This receptor was obtained from a woman aged 25 to 39 with type 1 diabetes. The sequencing sample was made of naive CD4+ T cells from blood. The rearrangement uses TRBV28 and TRBJ2-7, with 8 bases that match TRBD1. The CDR3 sequence: CASRSGQGDEQYF. In nucleotides, the CDR3 is TGTGCCAGCAGATCAGGACAGGGCGACGAGCAGTACTTC.